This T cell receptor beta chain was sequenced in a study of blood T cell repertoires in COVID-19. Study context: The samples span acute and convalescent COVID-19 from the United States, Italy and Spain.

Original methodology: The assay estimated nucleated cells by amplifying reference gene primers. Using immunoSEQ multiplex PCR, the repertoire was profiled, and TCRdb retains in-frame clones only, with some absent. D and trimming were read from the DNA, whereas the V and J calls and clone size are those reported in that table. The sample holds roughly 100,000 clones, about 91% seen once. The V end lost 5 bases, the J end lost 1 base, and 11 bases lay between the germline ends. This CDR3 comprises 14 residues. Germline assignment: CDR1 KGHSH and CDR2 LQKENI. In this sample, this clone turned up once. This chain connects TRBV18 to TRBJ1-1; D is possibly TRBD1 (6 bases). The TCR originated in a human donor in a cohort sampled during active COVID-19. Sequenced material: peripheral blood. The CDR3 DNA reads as TGTGCCAGCTCATCTCAGACAGGGAACACTGAAGCTTTCTTT. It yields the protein CASSSQTGNTEAFF.